A single sample gave rise to the 22 T cell receptor beta chains below, sequenced in a study of read filtering for tumor transcriptome and immune sequencing. This library used approximately 370 ng RNA and molecular barcoded adaptors spanning alpha/delta and beta/gamma chains. Each CDR3 protein is one row after TCRdb ran MiXCR on the reads. The sample has 30,000 to 40,000 distinct CDR3 sequences, about an eighth seen once. The specimen sequenced was a population of CD138-negative cells sorted from bone marrow. These receptors came from a donor at least 40 years old with multiple myeloma.

Worth noting for this clonotype: One end of the junction varies from germline; a read error may be responsible. V usage is TRBV14 and J usage is TRBJ1-1; no firm D call. CDR1 and CDR2 from the germline V gene are SGHDN and FVKESK. The CDR3 extends over 13 amino acids. The CDR3 DNA reads TGTGCCAGCAGCCCCCGGGGAAACGCTGAAGCTTTCTTC. It encodes CASSPRGNAEAFF.

As for this clonotype: With a much larger clone just one base away, this may be a read error. The V call is TRBV7-6, the J call TRBJ2-2; D may be TRBD2 (5 bases). V gave up 4 bases and J gave up 7 bases, with 13 bases separating them. Germline values: CDR1 SGHVS, CDR2 FNYEAQ. The CDR3 has 14 amino acids. The CDR3 sequence is CASSSRGGIGELFF. For the CDR3, the DNA is TGTGCCAGCAGCTCCCGGGGTGGCATCGGGGAGCTGTTTTTT.

This clonotype was recorded a few times. Since a much larger clone is just one base distant, this may be a read error. The chain is built from TRBV24-1 and TRBJ2-1; 10 bases agree with TRBD2. The CDR3 extends over 16 amino acids. Germline CDR1 KGHDR, CDR2 SFDVKD. This CDR3 reads CATSGSSGGSYNEQSF. The CDR3 DNA follows: TGTGCCACCAGTGGTTCTAGCGGGGGTTCCTACAATGAGCAGTCCTTC.

In its sample, this clonotype ranks as medium-sized. This rearrangement joins TRBV7-2 to TRBJ2-1; maybe TRBD2 (6 bases). This CDR3 comprises 15 residues. Between the trimmed V and J ends, which lost 1 base and 4 bases, there was a span of 11 bases. Germline V gene lookup returns CDR1 SGHTA and CDR2 FQGNSA. CDR3 sequence: CASSLDYGGYNEQFF. In DNA, the CDR3 is TGTGCCAGCAGCTTAGATTACGGGGGTTACAATGAGCAGTTCTTC.

This chain uses TRBV20-1 with TRBJ1-1; D unresolved. V was clipped by 0 bases and J by 10 bases, with 15 bases between them. Germline assignment: CDR1 DFQATT and CDR2 SNEGSKA (reference sequence). This CDR3 spans 13 amino acids. CDR3 protein: CSAREIGLPGAFF. In DNA form, the CDR3 reads TGCAGTGCTAGAGAAATTGGCCTCCCGGGAGCTTTCTTT.

With regard to this clonotype: The conserved closing phenylalanine or tryptophan is absent in this CDR3, likely reflecting a read error. This chain joins TRBV7-2 and TRBJ1-5, with 7 bases fitting TRBD1. The trim removed 3 bases at V and 5 bases at J, leaving 4 bases unmatched. Per germline, CDR1 SGHTA and CDR2 FQGNSA. The CDR3 has 14 residues. The CDR3 sequence: CASSLGDSYQPQHL. In nucleotides, the CDR3 is TGTGCCAGCAGCTTGGGGGACAGCTATCAGCCCCAGCATCTT.

The table lists this clonotype with many counts. The chain uses TRBV24-1 and TRBJ2-1; no reliable D call. The germline V gene encodes CDR1 KGHDR and CDR2 SFDVKD. The CDR3 extends over 12 amino acids. V lost 1 base and J lost 7, with 4 bases in between. The CDR3 here is CATSDFQNEQFF. The CDR3 nucleotides are TGTGCCACCAGTGATTTCCAAAATGAGCAGTTCTTC.

This clonotype was recorded at least ten times. This sequence joins TRBV2 and TRBJ1-1; a possible D gene is TRBD1 (6 bases). Germline V CDR1 and CDR2: SNHLY, FYNNEI. The V end was cut by 8 bases, the J end by 2 bases, with 18 bases between. The CDR3 spans 15 residues. CDR3 protein: CASPPLAGANTEAFF. The CDR3 nucleotides read TGTGCCAGCCCCCCCTTGGCAGGGGCAAACACTGAAGCTTTCTTT.

Many counts were recorded for this clonotype. The chain carries TRBV7-8 and TRBJ2-3; D is possibly TRBD1 (6 bases). The CDR3 consists of 13 residues. V was shortened by 3 bases and J by 4 bases, with 8 bases between the two germline ends. CDR1 and CDR2 (germline): SGHVS, FQNEAQ. CDR3: CASSFRTADTQYF. CDR3 bases: TGTGCCAGCAGCTTCCGGACAGCAGATACGCAGTATTTT.

Notes on this clonotype: The junction departs from germline at one end; a sequencing error may be responsible. The gene calls are TRBV6-6 and TRBJ2-5; D ambiguous. The CDR3 runs 14 residues. Germline V gene sequence: CDR1 MNHNY, CDR2 SVGAGI (reference sequence). The chain's CDR3 is CASSYSTLQGTQYF. The CDR3 bases are TGTGCCAGCAGCTACAGTACCCTTCAAGGGACCCAGTACTTC.

This clonotype was seen many times. The chain couples TRBV11-2 to TRBJ2-5; D is possibly TRBD2 (6 bases). CDR3 length equals 15 residues. V lost 5 bases and J 7 bases, leaving 20 bases between the germline ends. Per germline, CDR1 SGHAT and CDR2 FQNNGV. DNA of the CDR3: TGTGCCAGCAGCCCAGCGGGCCCCCTCGTTGGGACCCAGTACTTC. Residues: CASSPAGPLVGTQYF.

Points on this clonotype: The junction departs from the called germline gene at one end, perhaps through a read error. The gene calls are TRBV12-3 or TRBV12-4 and TRBJ2-2; either TRBD1 or TRBD2 may supply D (5 bases each). The CDR3 extends over 15 amino acids. The CDR3 sequence: CASSLSGSDTGELFF. The CDR3 DNA reads TGTGCCAGCAGTTTATCAGGGAGCGACACCGGCGAGCTGTTTTTT.

On this clonotype itself: This may arise from a read error, as a much more abundant clone is one base away. The missing conserved phenylalanine or tryptophan at the end of this CDR3 makes a read error likely. The V gene is TRBV5-1, the J gene TRBJ2-7; D may be TRBD2 (5 bases). This CDR3 contains 13 residues. Germline CDR1 reads SGHRS; CDR2 reads YFSETQ. V lost 5 bases, J lost 3 bases, and 12 bases lay in between. In DNA, the CDR3 is TGCGCCAGCAGTCGGGGATTCGGCTACGAGCAGTACCTC. Encoded protein: CASSRGFGYEQYL.

This clonotype was detected once. A junction end diverges from the germline sequence, so it may reflect a read error. The chain is built from TRBV12-3 or TRBV12-4 and TRBJ2-3, with TRBD1 matching over 7 bases. The length of the CDR3 is 14 residues. DNA of the CDR3: TGCGCCGGCAACCCGACGACAGGGCCGGATACGCAGTATTTT. Translation: CAGNPTTGPDTQYF.

Notes on this clonotype: This may arise from a read error, as a much more abundant clone is one base away. The rearrangement links TRBV7-3 to TRBJ2-5, with 8 bases that match TRBD2. CDR1 is SGHTA and CDR2 is FQGTGA in the germline V gene. This CDR3 is built from 15 residues. CDR3 nucleotides: TGTACCAGCAGCCACTCGCCCCGGGGGGGAGAGACCCAGTACTTC. Protein sequence: CTSSHSPRGGETQYF.

This clonotype was recorded at least ten times. V and J are TRBV27 and TRBJ2-7; 10 positions agree with TRBD1. CDR1 is MNHEY and CDR2 is SMNVEV in the germline V gene (reference sequence). V dropped 4 bases and J dropped 4; count of bases not matched to a gene: 4. There are 14 residues in the CDR3. The CDR3, as DNA: TGTGCCAGCAGTTGGGGACAGGGGTGGTACGAGCAGTACTTC. Residues: CASSWGQGWYEQYF.

In its sample, this clonotype was seen many times. The rearrangement uses TRBV11-2 and TRBJ2-3, with 7 bases identical to TRBD2. Germline V gives CDR1 SGHAT, CDR2 FQNNGV. CDR3 size: 17 residues. The V segment lost 2 bases and the J segment 5 bases; nucleotides outside the gene matches: 13. Here the CDR3 DNA reads TGTGCCAGCAGCTTAACTTCGCCCGGACTAGTAGGAGATACGCAGTATTTT. It yields the protein CASSLTSPGLVGDTQYF.

This clonotype was seen ten or more times. This chain links TRBV9 with TRBJ2-3; no definite D call. Germline-derived CDR1 and CDR2 are SGDLS and YYNGEE. V was pared by 0 bases and J by 4 bases, with 9 bases between. The CDR3 runs to 14 residues. The CDR3 reads CASSVDLLPDTQYF. CDR3 coding DNA: TGTGCCAGCAGCGTAGACCTCCTGCCAGATACGCAGTATTTT.

This clonotype was detected many times. V gene TRBV11-1 combines with J gene TRBJ2-2, with D unresolved. CDR1 and CDR2 from the germline V gene are SGHAT and FQDESV (reference sequence). Trimming removed 3 bases at V and 6 bases at J, with 2 bases between. The CDR3 is made up of 11 amino acids. CDR3 DNA sequence: TGTGCCAGCAGCTTCCCCGGGGAGCTGTTTTTT. Translating it yields CASSFPGELFF.

This clonotype was seen ten or more times. The V gene is TRBV12-3 or TRBV12-4, the J gene TRBJ2-1; no reliable D call. CDR3 size: 12 residues. Trimming removed 1 base from V and 8 bases from J, with 6 bases in between. The CDR3 DNA reads as TGTGCCAGCAGTTTAGTTACCCATGAGCAGTTCTTC. Translation gives CASSLVTHEQFF.

The sample holds many counts of this clonotype. J is TRBJ1-2 and V is TRBV7-8; D remains unclear. Germline values: CDR1 SGHVS, CDR2 FQNEAQ. Trimming stripped 2 bases from V and 4 bases from J, with 17 bases between. This CDR3 spans 16 amino acids. The CDR3 DNA reads TGTGCCAGCAGCTTAAAGAGATCTATGGTGGCCTATGGCTACACCTTC. Its translation is CASSLKRSMVAYGYTF.

This clonotype was seen ten or more times. CDR3 region: CATSIAVRTDTQYF. CDR3 in DNA: TGTGCCACCAGTATTGCAGTCCGCACAGATACGCAGTATTTT. V is TRBV15 and J is TRBJ2-3; D is unclear. Between the trimmed V and J ends, which lost 6 bases and 1 base, there was a span of 11 bases. This CDR3 is built from 14 residues. Germline loops: CDR1 LNHNV, CDR2 YYDKDF (reference sequence). Based on the CDR3 plus reference TRBV15 and TRBJ2-3, the full variable domain is DAMVIQNPRYQVTQFGKPVTLSCSQTLNHNVMYWYQQKSSQAPKLLFHYYDKDFNNEADTPDNFQSRRPNTSFCFLDIRSPGLGDTAMYLCATSIAVRTDTQYFGPGTRLTVL.